Listed here are 16 T cell receptor beta chains from one sample, sequenced in a study of cytomegalovirus exposure and HLA in healthy donors. PCR employed 60 Vbeta and 13 Jbeta primers. The assay was immunoSEQ multiplex PCR, and TCRdb's table has in-frame clones only and misses some. The repertoire holds roughly 99,000 clones, with approximately 84% as singletons. The sample consisted of PBMCs. The source of these receptors is a man younger than 45 in good health and CMV-seronegative.

The gene calls are TRBV7-9 and TRBJ2-7; D unresolved. The CDR3 length is 14 residues. CDR1 is SEHNR, CDR2 FQNEAQ, per germline (reference sequence). Trimming cost V 5 bases and J 0 bases, with 11 bases left between them. CDR3 DNA sequence: TGTGCCAGCAGCATGGTGGCCAGCTCCTACGAGCAGTACTTC. As protein: CASSMVASSYEQYF.

This chain connects TRBV5-4 to TRBJ2-1; 11 bases align to TRBD2. Germline CDR1 is SGHNT and CDR2 is YYREEE (reference sequence). V trimming: 5 bases; J trimming: 5 bases; junction bases outside the gene matches: 3. The length of the CDR3 is 14 residues. The CDR3 protein is CASRMGLADNEQFF. In DNA, the CDR3 is TGTGCCAGCAGAATGGGACTAGCGGACAATGAGCAGTTCTTC.

The genes are TRBV28 and TRBJ2-7, with D maybe TRBD1 (5 bases). Germline-derived CDR1 and CDR2 are MDHEN and SYDVKM. The CDR3 totals 16 residues. The V end lost 3 bases, the J end lost 0 bases, and 15 bases lay between the germline ends. DNA for the CDR3: TGTGCCAGCAGTTTGAGGCAGGGAATGTTCTCCTACGAGCAGTACTTC. The encoded protein is CASSLRQGMFSYEQYF. Looking up the rest from reference TRBV28 and TRBJ2-7 gives the full variable domain: DVKVTQSSRYLVKRTGEKVFLECVQDMDHENMFWYRQDPGLGLRLIYFSYDVKMKEKGDIPEGYSVSREKKERFSLILESASTNQTSMYLCASSLRQGMFSYEQYFGPGTRLTVT.

The gene calls are TRBV2 and TRBJ2-7, with a weak D call TRBD2 (7 bases). CDR1 is SNHLY and CDR2 is FYNNEI in the germline V gene. The CDR3 consists of 15 residues. The germline V and J ends were trimmed by 11 bases and 2 bases, with 22 bases remaining between them. In DNA, the CDR3 is TGTGCCGCGGACAGAGGGGAGGGAGGTGCCTACGAGCAGTACTTC. Protein product: CAADRGEGGAYEQYF.

V and J are TRBV30 and TRBJ2-7, with D maybe TRBD2 (6 bases). From germline, CDR1 is GTSNPN and CDR2 SVGIG (reference sequence). This CDR3 region has 12 residues. Between the trimmed V and J ends, which lost 8 bases and 2 bases, there was a span of 13 bases. For the CDR3, the DNA is TGTGCCGGTACGGGACTCCCCTACGAGCAGTACTTC. Translated, it gives CAGTGLPYEQYF.

A note on this clone: At one end, the junction sequence differs from germline, possibly due to a read error. The chain employs TRBV20-1 and TRBJ1-4; D may be TRBD1 (5 bases). The germline V gene has CDR1 DFQATT and CDR2 SNEGSKA (reference sequence). There are 8 residues in the CDR3. CDR3 region: CSAHPWGF. In DNA form, the CDR3 reads TGCAGTGCCCACCCCTGGGGCTTT.

The CDR3 here is CATSRPPQGNEQFF. The DNA for the CDR3 is TGTGCCACCAGCAGGCCCCCACAGGGTAATGAGCAGTTCTTC. The V gene is TRBV15, the J gene TRBJ2-1, with a weak D call TRBD1 (6 bases). Germline loops: CDR1 LNHNV, CDR2 YYDKDF (reference sequence). Trimming pared 3 bases from V and 7 bases from J, leaving 13 bases between. The CDR3 runs to 14 residues.

This rearrangement joins TRBV7-9 to TRBJ2-7; D gene unclear. Trimming took 6 bases from V and 6 from J, leaving 12 bases between them. Germline lookup yields CDR1 SEHNR and CDR2 FQNEAQ (reference sequence). The CDR3 loop spans 12 amino acids. In nucleotides, the CDR3 is TGTGCCAGCAGTTCGGAGTCGATCGAGCAGTACTTC. Residues: CASSSESIEQYF.

The V call is TRBV5-6, the J call TRBJ2-3, with a weak D call TRBD1 (5 bases). From germline, CDR1 is SGHDT and CDR2 YYEEEE. The CDR3 sequence is 18 residues long. The V and J ends lost 3 bases and 6 bases respectively, with 26 bases between them. The CDR3 region has the DNA TGTGCCAGCAGCTGGGGCCGCCGACCTGAGCGCTATGGGGATACGCAGTATTTT. Encoded protein: CASSWGRRPERYGDTQYF.

The J gene is TRBJ2-1, the V gene TRBV11-1; 14 nucleotides match TRBD2. With 5 bases clipped from V and 9 bases from J, the junction kept 9 bases outside the gene matches. Germline lookup yields CDR1 SGHAT and CDR2 FQDESV (reference sequence). The length of the CDR3 is 16 residues. As DNA, the CDR3 is TGTGCCAGCAGCCCGGGGACTAGCGGGAGTGTCGGTGAGCAGTTCTTC. Its protein product is CASSPGTSGSVGEQFF.

The CDR3 loop reads CASSPSGSGGNEQFF. CDR3 sequence (DNA): TGTGCCAGCAGTCCTAGCGGATCTGGCGGCAATGAGCAGTTCTTC. The chain combines TRBV2 with TRBJ2-1; TRBD2 agrees at 7 bases. V was clipped by 5 bases and J by 6 bases; unmatched bases: 10. Germline V gene data show CDR1 as SNHLY and CDR2 as FYNNEI. CDR3 length: 15 amino acids.

J is TRBJ2-5 and V is TRBV4-1, with D possibly matching TRBD1 (6 bases). CDR3 length: 15 amino acids. Between the trimmed V and J ends, which lost 4 bases and 5 bases, there was a span of 17 bases. Germline assignment: CDR1 MGHRA and CDR2 YSYEKL. The CDR3 sequence: CASSLGHGMMETQYF. CDR3 bases: TGCGCCAGCAGCCTGGGACACGGGATGATGGAGACCCAGTACTTC.

This clone was observed a single time. The chain couples TRBV6-5 to TRBJ2-7; TRBD1 matches 9 bases. This CDR3 contains 15 residues. Germline CDR1 and CDR2: MNHEY and SVGAGI. Losses at the gene ends were 4 bases for V and 3 bases for J; bases not matched to a gene: 7. CDR3 coding DNA: TGTGCCAGCAGTTCCGTCGGGACAGGGAGCTACGAGCAGTACTTC. This encodes CASSSVGTGSYEQYF.

In this sample, this clone turned up once. The rearrangement links TRBV10-1 to TRBJ1-2; D unclear. Trimming took 2 bases from V and 7 from J, leaving 11 bases between them. This CDR3 contains 13 residues. Germline V gives CDR1 WNHNN, CDR2 SYGVQD (reference sequence). CDR3 loop: CASSEAASGGYTF. The CDR3 region has the DNA TGCGCCAGCAGTGAGGCGGCATCGGGTGGCTACACCTTC.

The chain couples TRBV19 to TRBJ2-7; 8 nucleotides line up with TRBD1. The germline CDR1 and CDR2 sequences are LNHDA and SQIVND (reference sequence). The CDR3 extends over 14 amino acids. Trimming at V came to 5 bases and at J to 6 bases, leaving 9 bases not matched to a gene. DNA for the CDR3: TGTGCCAGTAGTCCAGGACAGGGAAGACGCGAGCAGTACTTC. It translates to CASSPGQGRREQYF. The entire variable domain, with the rest obtained from reference TRBV19 and TRBJ2-7, is as follows: DGGITQSPKYLFRKEGQNVTLSCEQNLNHDAMYWYRQDPGQGLRLIYYSQIVNDFQKGDIAEGYSVSREKKESFPLTVTSAQKNPTAFYLCASSPGQGRREQYFGPGTRLTVT.

This chain connects TRBV28 to TRBJ1-4; D gene unclear. The CDR3 sequence is 14 residues long. Trimming removed 8 bases at V and 2 bases at J, with 12 bases between. The germline CDR1 and CDR2 sequences are MDHEN and SYDVKM. The CDR3 here is CASVTGGTNEKLFF. Here the CDR3 DNA reads TGTGCCAGCGTGACGGGAGGCACTAATGAAAAACTGTTTTTT.